The T cell receptor (beta chain) described here comes from a study of blood T cell repertoires in COVID-19. As for the study in general: Acute and convalescent COVID-19 specimens originated in the United States, Italy and Spain. T cells, B-cell-depleted T cells, or PBMCs provided the cDNA or gDNA that served as material.

Authors' data handling: How many nucleated cells were present was estimated from reference gene primer amplification. Repertoires were generated with immunoSEQ multiplex PCR, while TCRdb's copy carries only in-frame clones and drops some. V and J calls and clone size are given by that table; D and trimming were obtained from the DNA. The sample consists of about 94,000 clones, 87% of them appearing once. The clonotype originates from a woman of 80 years or more with acute or convalescent COVID-19. The specimen sequenced was peripheral blood.

CDR3 protein: CASSQDPSGITYEQYF. CDR3 nucleotides: TGCGCCAGCAGCCAAGATCCAAGCGGGATTACGTACGAGCAGTACTTC. This chain uses TRBV4-1 with TRBJ2-7, with 7 bases aligning to TRBD2. The germline V gene has CDR1 MGHRA and CDR2 YSYEKL. The CDR3 covers 16 residues. The trim removed 0 bases at V and 4 bases at J, leaving 9 bases unmatched.